Listed below are T cell receptor beta chains from one sample, sequenced in a study of shared clonotypes between healthy human individuals. TCRdb keeps only in-frame clones here, not all; method: immunoSEQ multiplex PCR. Of approximately 2,000,000 clones listed, about nine tenths are singletons. The sequenced material came from naive CD4+ T cells from PBMCs. These receptors came from a man aged 18 to 29 in good health. Some clones in this sample may be carry-over from other donors' samples. CDR3s include the opening cysteine and the closing phenylalanine or tryptophan. A D gene is named only where the DNA matches it firmly. Clone size is not always given. Where it is, it says once, few, many or a class for expanded clones.

d_call clone_size j_call v_call cdr3_length cdr3_nt cdr3_aa
. . TRBJ1-4 TRBV7-8 14 TGTGCCAGCAGGCCCCCGGGCGGTAATGAAAAACTGTTTTTT CASRPPGGNEKLFF
TRBD1 . TRBJ2-7 TRBV6-1 15 TGTGCCAGCAGGGGAGACAGGGCGAGCTCCTACGAGCAGTACTTC CASRGDRASSYEQYF
. . TRBJ2-1 TRBV6-1 14 TGTGCCAGCATCAAAATTAGGGGTAAAAATGAGCAGTTCTTC CASIKIRGKNEQFF
TRBD2 . TRBJ2-1 TRBV5-1 15 TGCGCCAGCAGCCCCGACTTAGCGGGAGTCAATGAGCAGTTCTTC CASSPDLAGVNEQFF
TRBD1 . TRBJ1-1 TRBV28 15 TGTGCCAGCAGTCGTCCGGGACAGGGGTTCACTGAAGCTTTCTTT CASSRPGQGFTEAFF
. . TRBJ2-4 TRBV5-1 14 TGCGCCAGCAGCTTGGCCGGAGCCAAAAACATTCAGTACTTC CASSLAGAKNIQYF
. . TRBJ1-2 TRBV18 15 TGTGCCAGCTCACTCGAAACGGAGGCGGGTCGTGGCTACACCTTC CASSLETEAGRGYTF
TRBD1 . TRBJ2-7 TRBV5-4 15 TGTGCCAGCAGCTGGAGACAGGGACCCTCCTACGAGCAGTACTTC CASSWRQGPSYEQYF
. . TRBJ1-2 TRBV10-2 13 TGCGCCAGCACCCTCGGGCAAACCCGGGGCTACACCTTC CASTLGQTRGYTF
. . TRBJ1-5 TRBV6-6 14 TGTGCCAGCACCCATGAAGGGGGGAACCAGCCCCAGCATTTT CASTHEGGNQPQHF
TRBD1 . TRBJ2-1 TRBV28 15 TGTGCCAGCAGTTCAGGACAGGGGACATACAATGAGCAGTTCTTC CASSSGQGTYNEQFF
. . TRBJ2-5 TRBV5-1 13 TGCGCCAGCAGCTTGTTTCCCCAAGAGACCCAGTACTTC CASSLFPQETQYF
TRBD2 . TRBJ2-1 TRBV28 15 TGTGCCAGCAGTTTAATCGGGAGGCCCGACAATGAGCAGTTCTTC CASSLIGRPDNEQFF
. few TRBJ2-2 TRBV5-1 13 TGCGCCAGCAGCTTGGACGACACCGGGGAGCTGTTTTTT CASSLDDTGELFF
TRBD2 . TRBJ2-3 TRBV5-1 17 TGCGCCAGCAGCATATGGTCTAGCGGGAGTAGGTCAGATACGCAGTATTTT CASSIWSSGSRSDTQYF
TRBD1 . TRBJ1-2 TRBV28 17 TGTGCCAGCAGAAAAATCTCCTTTAGGACAGGGAGCTATGGCTACACCTTC CASRKISFRTGSYGYTF
TRBD1 . TRBJ2-4 TRBV6-4 14 TGTGCCAGCAGATTGACAGGGGCCAAAAACATTCAGTACTTC CASRLTGAKNIQYF